The source of this T cell receptor beta chain is a study of Graves' ophthalmopathy and Graves' hyperthyroidism. Looking at the study overall: Peripheral blood sampling preceded any treatment and occurred at initial diagnosis. Study-level points and caveats: Ophthalmopathy progression was predicted by the model at roughly 69% sensitivity and about 74% specificity.

Ophthalmopathy was moderately-to-severely active, CAS at least 3, NOSPECS at least 4, lasting under 3 months. Exclusion applied to patients with other autoimmune diseases, uncontrolled infections, pregnancy or lactation. The TCR beta CDR3 regions underwent amplification from RNA transcripts. After a first-round RT-PCR with HTBI primers, a second-round multiplex PCR was run. TCRdb fed the multiplex PCR reads into MiXCR, producing one record per CDR3 protein. Counted here are approximately 480,000 distinct CDR3 sequences, 13% to 15% occurring once; the ten biggest clones make up 8% to 10%. Comments on this clonotype: Antigen unknown.

Germline V CDR1 and CDR2: DFQATT, SNEGSKA (reference sequence). The V gene lost 4 bases and the J gene lost 4 bases, with 13 bases spanning the gap. This CDR3 contains 13 residues. The chain recombines TRBV20-1 with TRBJ2-5, with D unresolved. This TCR was sampled from a woman in her 30s with Graves' ophthalmopathy. The sequenced sample consisted of blood. The CDR3 sequence: CSATPRKGETQYF. In DNA, the CDR3 is TGCAGTGCTACCCCGAGGAAGGGAGAGACCCAGTACTTC.